This T cell receptor (beta chain) was observed in a study of tissue T cells after allogeneic stem cell transplantation (dated by TCRdb to between 2021 and 2022). For the wider study: TCR beta repertoires were profiled across many tissues obtained from research autopsies of patients with and without GVHD, as well as in mouse models of GVHD. On the human side, the study was prospective and observational, with no blinding or randomization.

The library was built by means of the immunoSEQ multiplex PCR assay. Adaptive Biotechnologies performed the TCRbeta CDR3 sequencing at survey depth and reported CDR3 sequences, V/J genes, productive frequency and template counts. Amplification of TCR beta CDR3 regions started from genomic DNA instead of RNA. The authors' pipeline ran thus. Jensen-Shannon divergence was used to quantify pairwise repertoire overlap between tissues, with a value of 1 indicating complete divergence and a value of 0 indicating identical repertoires. Tissues were clustered by single-linkage agglomerative hierarchical clustering of pairwise JSD values, and the clustering results were displayed as dendrograms. All patient samples were analyzed with GLIPH2 using simulation_depth 1000, kmer_min_depth 3 and cdr3_length_cutoff 8, and only groups containing more than two unique CDR3s were kept. A standardized tissue-overlap score was generated by extrapolating Jaccard GLIPH-group overlap across patients to a standard repertoire size of 1000 clones. Linear mixed-effect models, with tissue as a fixed effect and individual as a random effect, were used to test how diversity related to clinical or experimental variables. The table comes from immuneACCESS by way of TCRdb, which keeps in-frame sequences with V and J called. Part of the clones is missing from these tables; in studies checked, under half for an unresolved V gene and the rest for unknown reasons. V and J calls plus clone size are reproduced from that table; the DNA served to infer D and trimming. Within this sample are about 3,500 clones, with about 49% of them counted one time only. The ten biggest clones cover approximately 20% of the sample.

The intended sense of this specimen's time point label: mouse harvest day 14 after allogeneic transplant. Mouse grafts consisting of 10^7 T-cell-depleted bone marrow cells combined with 10^6 splenic CD5+ T cells were administered by tail vein injection. GVHD in mice was modeled with a major MHC-mismatch B6 (H2b) into BALB/c (H2d) model, and tissues were profiled at day 7 or 14. On day 7 or 14 post-transplant, mouse tissues and retro-orbital blood were harvested with separate sterile tools for each animal, and livers were flushed before harvest. Before genomic DNA isolation with the DNeasy Blood & Tissue Kit, mouse tissues were minced with razor blades in buffered saline. This clone was counted a few times. The antigen it recognizes is unknown. This receptor came from a mouse, so its gene names and germline sequences are mouse ones too. The CDR3 extends 1 residue past the end of the read, so its final part is completed from the germline J gene.

Beyond this particular receptor, the publication reports: The study did not determine which tissue TCRs were alloreactive or antigen-specific, and some clones might have been persisting host cells. Within patients, how anatomically similar tissues were was a major factor shaping TCR repertoire composition, regardless of disease or transplant status. A small and clinically heterogeneous patient cohort was studied, and sampling depth was acknowledged as a limitation. Only a few T cell clones appeared in more than one patient, yet motif-based clustering showed tissue-specific repertoire signatures that were shared between patients. Blood and spleen T cells captured only a limited portion of the TCR repertoire detected in tissues, in both patients and mice.

V is trimmed back by 1 base and J by 4 bases, and the junction contains 1 base that no gene match accounts for. The CDR3 spans 15 residues, from the cysteine through the phenylalanine. The 42 bases shown cover part of the CDR3, and their frame starts at base 1. In the germline V gene (reference sequence), CDR1 corresponds to NSQYPW and CDR2 to LRSPGD. This TCR came from a female BALB/c mouse given C57BL/6 T cells with graft-versus-host disease after an allogeneic hematopoietic cell transplant. The chain employs TRBV1 and TRBJ2-7; 13 bases in between match TRBD2. The sample consisted of gut tissue. The CDR3 corresponds to CTCSAVGLGGYEQYF. CDR3 bases read: TGCACCTGCAGTGCAGTGGGACTGGGGGGGTATGAACAGTAC.